The source of this T cell receptor (beta chain) is a study of blood T cell repertoires in COVID-19. Looking at the study overall: Sites across the United States, Italy and Spain contributed samples from acute and convalescent COVID-19. T cells, B-cell-depleted T cells, or PBMCs supplied cDNA or gDNA.

Germline assignment: CDR1 SGHRS and CDR2 YFSETQ. The CDR3 is 16 amino acids. The ends were cut back, 4 bases at V and 7 bases at J, with 20 bases in the middle. Profiled with immunoSEQ multiplex PCR; TCRdb holds only in-frame clones, not every one. The table lists about 400,000 clones, 75% to 90% of them singletons. The chain combines TRBV5-1 with TRBJ2-2, with D tentatively TRBD1 (6 bases). The sequence was collected from a woman aged 25 to 39 with active or convalescent COVID-19. What was sequenced was peripheral blood. CDR3 nucleotides: TGCGCCAGCAGCCCCTTCGGAACAGGGAGCTACGGGGAGCTGTTTTTT. It yields the protein CASSPFGTGSYGELFF. The entire variable domain, with the rest obtained from reference TRBV5-1 and TRBJ2-2, is as follows: KAGVTQTPRYLIKTRGQQVTLSCSPISGHRSVSWYQQTPGQGLQFLFEYFSETQRNKGNFPGRFSGRQFSNSRSEMNVSTLELGDSALYLCASSPFGTGSYGELFFGEGSRLTVL.